The 3 T cell receptor beta chains below all came from one sample that was sequenced in a study of cytomegalovirus exposure and HLA in healthy donors (dated by TCRdb to the late 2010s). Library construction relied on the immunoSEQ multiplex PCR assay. For the multiplex PCR, a mixture combining 60 forward primers for TCR Vbeta segments and 13 reverse primers for TCR Jbeta segments was used. TCRdb retrieved this table from immuneACCESS and kept in-frame rearrangements only. Not all clones are present; in checked studies, unresolved V genes account for under half, and no reason is known for the remainder. The sample data list roughly 200,000 clones, and roughly 79% of these were observed just once. The ten largest clones represent about 2.1% of the sample. Material for sequencing was PBMCs. These receptors all stem from a young man in good health and CMV-seronegative.

V usage is TRBV6-5 and J usage is TRBJ1-2; the match to TRBD1 covers 8 bases. The junction had 2 bases not matched to a gene; V was cut back by 6 bases and J by 2 bases. The CDR3 runs to 13 residues. Germline CDR1 reads MNHEY; CDR2 reads SVGAGI. CDR3 bases: TGTGCCAGCAGGGACAGGGCGAACTATGGCTACACCTTC. This codes for CASRDRANYGYTF.

The gene calls are TRBV11-2 and TRBJ2-1; D is unresolved. The germline CDR1 and CDR2 sequences are SGHAT and FQNNGV. The length of the CDR3 is 14 residues. The V end was cut by 5 bases, the J end by 5 bases, with 13 bases between. The CDR3 protein is CASSLGLANNEQFF. The DNA of the CDR3 is TGTGCCAGCAGCCTAGGATTAGCTAACAATGAGCAGTTCTTC.

This CDR3 reads CASSDRSPSEQFF. The CDR3 DNA reads TGTGCCAGCAGCGACCGGTCCCCAAGTGAGCAGTTCTTC. The chain links TRBV6-4 to TRBJ2-1; D remains ambiguous. CDR3 length equals 13 residues. Looked up from germline, CDR1 is MRHNA and CDR2 is SNTAGT. V shed 6 bases and J shed 9 bases, with 15 bases lying between them.